The 8 T cell receptor beta chains reported below all come from one sample, sequenced in a study of regulatory T cells in long-lasting Graves disease. Documented time point: newly diagnosed GD, antithyroid drugs for less than 3 months. PBMC-derived RNA was used for the TCR library. Arm-PCR of CDR3 regions and iRepertoire HTBI primers were used to build TCR beta libraries. TCRdb reprocessed the multiplex PCR reads via MiXCR and lists one record per CDR3 protein. In the table there are about 470,000 distinct CDR3 sequences, 14% to 15% of which are singletons. These data are also associated with another study on T cells in Graves' hyperthyroidism and ophthalmopathy.

The sample in question was peripheral blood mononuclear cells (PBMCs), obtained at new diagnosis, from a patient treated with antithyroid drugs. The receptors originated from a woman aged 25-40 years with Graves disease.

The J gene is TRBJ2-7, the V gene TRBV7-9; 10 bases agree with TRBD1. CDR3 length equals 14 residues. From germline, CDR1 is SEHNR and CDR2 FQNEAQ (reference sequence). V was pared by 5 bases and J by 5 bases, with 6 bases of the junction left unmatched. The CDR3 nucleotides are TGTGCCAGCAGCGACCGACAGGGGGCCCACGAGCAGTACTTC. Translation: CASSDRQGAHEQYF. Supplemented by reference TRBV7-9 and TRBJ2-7, the full variable domain reads DTGVSQNPRHKITKRGQNVTFRCDPISEHNRLYWYRQTLGQGPEFLTYFQNEAQLEKSRLLSDRFSAERPKGSFSTLEIQRTEQGDSAMYLCASSDRQGAHEQYFGPGTRLTVT.

This clonotype was observed a handful of times. The gene calls are TRBV27 and TRBJ2-2, with TRBD2 matching 9 bases. Germline assignment: CDR1 MNHEY and CDR2 SMNVEV (reference sequence). J gave up 8 bases and V 2 bases, and 12 bases lay outside the gene matches. The length of the CDR3 is 17 residues. The CDR3 loop is CASSLDATSGPGGELFF. DNA of the CDR3: TGTGCCAGCAGTTTAGATGCGACTAGCGGACCCGGTGGGGAGCTGTTTTTT.

Many counts were recorded for this clonotype. The chain is built from TRBV11-1 and TRBJ2-2; D is possibly TRBD1 or TRBD2 (5 bases each). Trimming took off 5 bases at V and 5 bases at J, with 15 bases between the two ends. Germline CDR1 reads SGHAT; CDR2 reads FQDESV (reference sequence). The CDR3 is 15 residues long. This CDR3 is CASSLGTTVTGELFF. CDR3 coding DNA: TGTGCCAGCAGCCTCGGGACCACAGTAACCGGGGAGCTGTTTTTT. Based on the CDR3 plus reference TRBV11-1 and TRBJ2-2, the full variable domain is EAEVAQSPRYKITEKSQAVAFWCDPISGHATLYWYRQILGQGPELLVQFQDESVVDDSQLPKDRFSAERLKGVDSTLKIQPAELGDSAMYLCASSLGTTVTGELFFGEGSRLTVL.

The genes are TRBV29-1 and TRBJ1-4; D is unresolved. The germline V gene encodes CDR1 SQVTM and CDR2 ANQGSEA. This CDR3 spans 12 amino acids. Trimming removed 3 bases at V and 8 bases at J, with 10 bases between. The CDR3 DNA reads as TGCAGCGTTGACAGACCTGGGGAAAAACTGTTTTTT. It yields the protein CSVDRPGEKLFF.

This clonotype has at least ten counts. The CDR3 region is CASSLGEGPSWPQHF. Here the CDR3 DNA reads TGTGCCAGCAGTTTAGGGGAGGGACCCAGTTGGCCCCAGCATTTT. The genes are TRBV27 and TRBJ1-5, with a possible D match to TRBD1 (5 bases). V lost 2 bases and J 9 bases, leaving 17 bases between the germline ends. Germline-derived CDR1 and CDR2 are MNHEY and SMNVEV (reference sequence). The length of the CDR3 is 15 residues.

The J gene is TRBJ1-2, the V gene TRBV11-2; D uncertain. The CDR3 has 14 amino acids. Looked up from germline, CDR1 is SGHAT and CDR2 is FQNNGV. Trimming removed 5 bases from V and 4 bases from J, with 14 bases in between. The CDR3 reads CASSQPPALYGYTF. The DNA for the CDR3 is TGTGCCAGCAGCCAACCTCCAGCACTCTATGGCTACACCTTC.

This clonotype was seen more than once but under ten times. The rearrangement links TRBV7-6 to TRBJ1-1; D is unclear. Germline CDR1 SGHVS, CDR2 FNYEAQ. Trimming removed 3 bases at V and 1 base at J, with 9 bases between. This CDR3 has 14 residues. DNA of the CDR3: TGTGCCAGCAGCTTGGTAGATACGAACACTGAAGCTTTCTTT. This encodes CASSLVDTNTEAFF.

This clonotype was found many times. The chain recombines TRBV2 with TRBJ1-5; the D is unclear. Trimming stripped 3 bases from V and 5 bases from J, with 8 bases between. The CDR3 is 13 amino acids. Germline V lookup: CDR1 SNHLY, CDR2 FYNNEI. CDR3 sequence reads: CASSDQGDQPQHF. The CDR3, as DNA: TGTGCCAGCAGTGACCAAGGTGATCAGCCCCAGCATTTT. The entire variable domain, with the rest obtained from reference TRBV2 and TRBJ1-5, is as follows: EPEVTQTPSHQVTQMGQEVILRCVPISNHLYFYWYRQILGQKVEFLVSFYNNEISEKSEIFDDQFSVERPDGSNFTLKIRSTKLEDSAMYFCASSDQGDQPQHFGDGTRLSIL.